The rows below give T cell receptor beta chains drawn from one sample of a study of T cells in tuberculosis. Here immunoSEQ multiplex PCR was the method, and the copy in TCRdb shows in-frame clones only, minus some. Of tens of thousands of clones in the sample, about 90% were seen once. Sequences were derived from PBMCs, sampled at tuberculosis diagnosis. The receptors derive from an adult with tuberculosis. CDR3s leave out the opening cysteine and the closing phenylalanine or tryptophan. Each record gives: CDR3 protein, clone size, V gene, J gene, D gene. A D gene is named only where the DNA matches it firmly. Size is omitted from some rows. Given values are once, few, many or a class for expanded clones.

CDR3: ASSTDSHSYNEQF; size: -; V: TRBV27; J: TRBJ2-1; D: -
CDR3: ASSLAMGREETQY; size: -; V: TRBV7-2; J: TRBJ2-5; D: TRBD2
CDR3: ASSQERGGTGELF; size: -; V: TRBV4-1; J: TRBJ2-2; D: -
CDR3: ASSLAGGLNYGYT; size: -; V: TRBV5-6; J: TRBJ1-2; D: -
CDR3: ASSGQAFITDTQY; size: -; V: TRBV11-2; J: TRBJ2-3; D: -
CDR3: ASSVALNTGELF; size: -; V: TRBV9; J: TRBJ2-2; D: -
CDR3: AWPRLAGTETQY; size: -; V: TRBV30; J: TRBJ2-5; D: TRBD2
CDR3: ASSQAQFAATGELF; size: -; V: TRBV4-1; J: TRBJ2-2; D: -
CDR3: AWSFTSEPTGELF; size: -; V: TRBV30; J: TRBJ2-2; D: TRBD2
CDR3: ASGPSGQGVHEQY; size: -; V: TRBV12-5; J: TRBJ2-7; D: TRBD1
CDR3: ASSQPGQKPYEQY; size: -; V: TRBV4-1; J: TRBJ2-7; D: TRBD1
CDR3: ASSLGQNLNEKLF; size: -; V: TRBV9; J: TRBJ1-4; D: -
CDR3: ASSLRLGEYYGYT; size: -; V: TRBV27; J: TRBJ1-2; D: -
CDR3: ASSLENSGGNEQF; size: once; V: TRBV5-6; J: TRBJ2-1; D: TRBD2
CDR3: ARGRDSGDKNIQY; size: -; V: TRBV6-4; J: TRBJ2-4; D: TRBD2
CDR3: ASSPTDGVNTEAF; size: -; V: TRBV28; J: TRBJ1-1; D: -
CDR3: ASSQVTGYHEQY; size: -; V: TRBV4-3; J: TRBJ2-7; D: -
CDR3: SGTSDNSYEQY; size: -; V: TRBV29-1; J: TRBJ2-7; D: TRBD2
CDR3: ASRLTGWPEAF; size: -; V: TRBV11-2; J: TRBJ1-1; D: -
CDR3: SVSLATDTQY; size: -; V: TRBV29-1; J: TRBJ2-3; D: -
CDR3: ASTPGGRYDYGYT; size: -; V: TRBV7-2; J: TRBJ1-2; D: -
CDR3: ASSLGQNYGYT; size: -; V: TRBV5-1; J: TRBJ1-2; D: -
CDR3: ASSLGAGHEQF; size: -; V: TRBV11-2; J: TRBJ2-1; D: -
CDR3: AGGQSYVYEQY; size: -; V: TRBV6-1; J: TRBJ2-7; D: TRBD1
CDR3: ASRPGHYNSPLH; size: -; V: TRBV6-1; J: TRBJ1-6; D: -
CDR3: ASSQVAGGTVKNIQY; size: -; V: TRBV4-3; J: TRBJ2-4; D: TRBD2
CDR3: ASSVATDQETQY; size: -; V: TRBV9; J: TRBJ2-5; D: -
CDR3: ASGSSGVGGYT; size: -; V: TRBV28; J: TRBJ1-2; D: -
CDR3: ASSSSPRGAF; size: -; V: TRBV28; J: TRBJ1-1; D: TRBD1
CDR3: ASSLSAVGRSYEQY; size: -; V: TRBV5-1; J: TRBJ2-7; D: -
CDR3: ASSLVVDREDEQF; size: -; V: TRBV7-2; J: TRBJ2-1; D: TRBD1
CDR3: ASSPVYRGTEAF; size: -; V: TRBV5-6; J: TRBJ1-1; D: TRBD1
CDR3: ASSPKVTSGPYNEQF; size: once; V: TRBV7-7; J: TRBJ2-1; D: TRBD2
CDR3: ASSLGTGGNTGELF; size: -; V: TRBV5-4; J: TRBJ2-2; D: TRBD1
CDR3: ASSLVSGTQY; size: -; V: TRBV7-2; J: TRBJ2-5; D: -
CDR3: ASSFVDDSYNSPLH; size: -; V: TRBV28; J: TRBJ1-6; D: -
CDR3: ASSQDRGLGKLF; size: -; V: TRBV18; J: TRBJ1-4; D: TRBD1
CDR3: ASSPDEGRQYEQY; size: -; V: TRBV5-1; J: TRBJ2-7; D: -
CDR3: ASSEGQGNSPLH; size: -; V: TRBV6-5; J: TRBJ1-6; D: -
CDR3: ASSPRTEDQPQH; size: -; V: TRBV6-5; J: TRBJ1-5; D: -
CDR3: ASSLDQRRNIQY; size: -; V: TRBV5-4; J: TRBJ2-4; D: -
CDR3: ASSLVRERYNEQF; size: -; V: TRBV27; J: TRBJ2-1; D: TRBD2
CDR3: ASSDAGQGLLWSGNTIY; size: -; V: TRBV2; J: TRBJ1-3; D: TRBD1
CDR3: ASSLDGGSYNEQF; size: -; V: TRBV5-5; J: TRBJ2-1; D: -
CDR3: ASSIKGQVTYEQY; size: -; V: TRBV19; J: TRBJ2-7; D: TRBD1
CDR3: ASAGLGQETQY; size: -; V: TRBV28; J: TRBJ2-5; D: TRBD2
CDR3: ASSVSGTSSTGELF; size: -; V: TRBV18; J: TRBJ2-2; D: -
CDR3: ASNLLAGGPNEQF; size: few; V: TRBV6-1; J: TRBJ2-1; D: TRBD2
CDR3: ASSVTGGTGGTEAF; size: -; V: TRBV6-1; J: TRBJ1-1; D: TRBD1
CDR3: ASSLVGGDTEAF; size: -; V: TRBV5-1; J: TRBJ1-1; D: -
CDR3: ASSLETTSYEQY; size: -; V: TRBV11-2; J: TRBJ2-7; D: -
CDR3: ASSPTDRGGEQF; size: -; V: TRBV11-2; J: TRBJ2-1; D: TRBD1
CDR3: ASSRGNTEAF; size: -; V: TRBV13; J: TRBJ1-1; D: -
CDR3: ASSLRGGYQETQY; size: -; V: TRBV7-2; J: TRBJ2-5; D: -
CDR3: ASSQPLSLAYYGYT; size: -; V: TRBV7-9; J: TRBJ1-2; D: -
CDR3: ASRLNRGKGYT; size: -; V: TRBV5-1; J: TRBJ1-2; D: TRBD1
CDR3: ASMAGTGSEKLF; size: -; V: TRBV19; J: TRBJ1-4; D: TRBD1
CDR3: AWGGQGAQY; size: -; V: TRBV30; J: TRBJ2-3; D: TRBD1
CDR3: ASSRGARGGNEQY; size: -; V: TRBV5-4; J: TRBJ2-7; D: -
CDR3: ASSLDVGESEKLF; size: -; V: TRBV5-1; J: TRBJ1-4; D: -